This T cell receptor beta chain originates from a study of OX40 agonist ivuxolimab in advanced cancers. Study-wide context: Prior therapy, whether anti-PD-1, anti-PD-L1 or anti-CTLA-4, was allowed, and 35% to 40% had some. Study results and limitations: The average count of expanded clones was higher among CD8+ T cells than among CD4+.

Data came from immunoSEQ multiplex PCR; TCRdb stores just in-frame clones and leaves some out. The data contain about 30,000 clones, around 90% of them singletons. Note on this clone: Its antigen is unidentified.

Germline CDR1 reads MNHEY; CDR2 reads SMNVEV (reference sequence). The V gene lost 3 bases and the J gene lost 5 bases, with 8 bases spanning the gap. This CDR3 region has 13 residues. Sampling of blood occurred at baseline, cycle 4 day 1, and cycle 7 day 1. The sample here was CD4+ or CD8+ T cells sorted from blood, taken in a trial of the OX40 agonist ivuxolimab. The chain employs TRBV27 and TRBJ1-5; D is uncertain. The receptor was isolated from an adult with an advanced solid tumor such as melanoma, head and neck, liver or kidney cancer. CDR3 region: CASSFTRYQPQHF. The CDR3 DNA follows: TGTGCCAGCAGTTTCACCCGATATCAGCCCCAGCATTTT.